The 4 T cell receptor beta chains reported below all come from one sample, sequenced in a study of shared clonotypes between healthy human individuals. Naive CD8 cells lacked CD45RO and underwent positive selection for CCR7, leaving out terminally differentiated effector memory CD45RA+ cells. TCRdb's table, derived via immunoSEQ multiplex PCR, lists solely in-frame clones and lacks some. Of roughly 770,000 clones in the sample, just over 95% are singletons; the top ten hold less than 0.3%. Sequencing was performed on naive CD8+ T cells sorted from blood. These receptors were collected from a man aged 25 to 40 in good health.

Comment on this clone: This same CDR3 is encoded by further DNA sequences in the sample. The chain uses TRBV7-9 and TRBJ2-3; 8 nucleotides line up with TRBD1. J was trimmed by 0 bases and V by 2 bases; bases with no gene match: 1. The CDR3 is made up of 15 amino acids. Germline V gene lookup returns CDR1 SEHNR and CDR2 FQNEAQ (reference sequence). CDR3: CASSLRTGSTDTQYF. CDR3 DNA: TGTGCCAGCAGCTTAAGGACAGGGAGCACAGATACGCAGTATTTT.

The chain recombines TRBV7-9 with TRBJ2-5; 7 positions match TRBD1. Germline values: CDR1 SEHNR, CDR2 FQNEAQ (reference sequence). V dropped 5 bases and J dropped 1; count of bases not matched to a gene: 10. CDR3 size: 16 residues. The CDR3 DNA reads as TGTGCCAGCAGCCTACCAAAAGACAGGGCCCAAGAGACCCAGTACTTC. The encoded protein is CASSLPKDRAQETQYF.

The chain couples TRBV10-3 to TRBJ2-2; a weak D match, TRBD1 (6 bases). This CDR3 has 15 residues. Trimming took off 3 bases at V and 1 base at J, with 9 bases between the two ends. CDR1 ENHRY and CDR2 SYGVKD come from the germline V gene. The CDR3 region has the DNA TGTGCCATCAGTGACAGGGGACGGAACACCGGGGAGCTGTTTTTT. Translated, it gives CAISDRGRNTGELFF.

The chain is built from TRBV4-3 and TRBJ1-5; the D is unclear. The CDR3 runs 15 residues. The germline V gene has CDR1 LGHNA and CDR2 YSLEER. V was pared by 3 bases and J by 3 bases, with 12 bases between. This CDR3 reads CASSHFKGDNQPQHF. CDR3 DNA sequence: TGCGCCAGCAGCCATTTTAAGGGAGACAATCAGCCCCAGCATTTT.